The 21 T cell receptor beta chains below were found in one sample sequenced in a study of blood T cell repertoires in COVID-19. Only in-frame clones appear in the TCRdb table, and some are missing; sequencing was by immunoSEQ multiplex PCR. The data show a few hundred thousand clones, with approximately 90% seen just once and under 5% held by the top ten. Sequenced material: PBMCs or T cells enriched from blood (not recorded which). These receptors came from a woman in her twenties or thirties who had recovered from COVID-19.

The rearrangement joins TRBV29-1 to TRBJ2-7; 7 bases are shared with TRBD1. This CDR3 spans 13 amino acids. V shed 4 bases and J 2 bases; nucleotides not matched to a gene: 5. Per the germline V gene, CDR1 is SQVTM and CDR2 is ANQGSEA. The DNA of the CDR3 is TGCAGCGTTGTTCCCGGGACAGCCTACGAGCAGTACTTC. It specifies CSVVPGTAYEQYF.

The chain links TRBV11-2 to TRBJ2-1; TRBD2 matches 8 bases. The CDR3 has 18 amino acids. Germline lookup yields CDR1 SGHAT and CDR2 FQNNGV. Trimming took 5 bases from V and 0 from J; bases not matched to a gene: 12. CDR3 in amino acids: CASSLGEREFPSYNEQFF. CDR3 nucleotides: TGTGCCAGCAGCCTAGGGGAGCGGGAGTTTCCCTCCTACAATGAGCAGTTCTTC. The full variable domain, completed using reference TRBV11-2 and TRBJ2-1, is EAGVAQSPRYKIIEKRQSVAFWCNPISGHATLYWYQQILGQGPKLLIQFQNNGVVDDSQLPKDRFSAERLKGVDSTLKIQPAKLEDSAVYLCASSLGEREFPSYNEQFFGPGTRLTVL.

This clone has a single count. V is TRBV29-1 and J is TRBJ1-1; 7 nucleotides agree with TRBD1. J was trimmed by 3 bases and V by 2 bases; bases with no gene match: 6. This CDR3 is 14 amino acids long. The germline V gene encodes CDR1 SQVTM and CDR2 ANQGSEA. For the CDR3, the DNA is TGCAGCGTTGAACAACAGGGGATCGACACTGAAGCTTTCTTT. This encodes CSVEQQGIDTEAFF.

This clone showed up just a few times. The V and J genes are TRBV6-4 and TRBJ2-3; 10 bases line up with TRBD2. V trimming: 2 bases; J trimming: 2 bases; junction bases outside the gene matches: 1. Germline CDR1 reads MRHNA; CDR2 reads SNTAGT. The CDR3 totals 15 residues. CDR3 sequence (DNA): TGTGCCAGCAGTGACACTAGCGGGACCACAGATACGCAGTATTTT. This translates into CASSDTSGTTDTQYF.

The chain is built from TRBV10-3 and TRBJ2-3, with D unclear. The CDR3 extends over 13 amino acids. Trimming cost V 8 bases and J 2 bases, with 11 bases left between them. Germline V lookup: CDR1 ENHRY, CDR2 SYGVKD. Here the CDR3 reads CAIGARLTDTQYF. CDR3 DNA: TGTGCCATCGGCGCCAGGCTCACAGATACGCAGTATTTT.

The chain joins TRBV7-2 to TRBJ1-5, with TRBD1 as a possible D gene (5 bases). V dropped 5 bases and J dropped 5 bases, with 13 bases sitting between them. CDR1 SGHTA and CDR2 FQGNSA come from the germline V gene. There are 14 residues in the CDR3. The DNA for the CDR3 is TGTGCCAGCAGCACCGACAGCCGTTATCAGCCCCAGCATTTT. Translation: CASSTDSRYQPQHF.

This sequence joins TRBV19 and TRBJ1-5; D possibly corresponds to TRBD1 (6 bases). V shed 6 bases and J shed 6 bases, with 15 bases lying between them. From germline, CDR1 is LNHDA and CDR2 SQIVND (reference sequence). The length of the CDR3 is 14 residues. The CDR3 loop is CASRPTGFGQPQHF. In DNA form, the CDR3 reads TGTGCCAGTAGACCAACAGGGTTTGGTCAGCCCCAGCATTTT.

J is TRBJ1-2 and V is TRBV5-8; D remains unclear. Deletions cut 0 bases from V and 3 bases from J, with 9 bases between. There are 14 residues in the CDR3. Germline lookup yields CDR1 SGHTS and CDR2 YDEGEE. The CDR3 DNA reads as TGTGCCAGCAGCTTGGTTAGCAGCTACTATGGCTACACCTTC. This encodes CASSLVSSYYGYTF.

The chain links TRBV9 to TRBJ2-3, with 9 bases matching TRBD1. Per germline, CDR1 SGDLS and CDR2 YYNGEE. Trimming removed 3 bases from V and 5 bases from J; junction bases left unmatched: 7. This CDR3 region has 15 residues. In DNA form, the CDR3 reads TGTGCCAGCAGCGCGAACAGGGGGCGTGGAGATACGCAGTATTTT. Translating gives CASSANRGRGDTQYF.

This sequence joins TRBV4-3 and TRBJ1-2; maybe TRBD1 (5 bases). The CDR3 totals 14 residues. Germline CDR1 LGHNA, CDR2 YSLEER. V lost 0 bases and J lost 8, with 13 bases in between. In DNA, the CDR3 is TGCGCCAGCAGCCAAGACCGGGGGAGGGGAGGCTACACCTTC. Encoded protein: CASSQDRGRGGYTF.

CDR3 in amino acids: CASSLEQGGGYTF. The CDR3 nucleotides read TGCGCCAGCAGCTTGGAACAGGGGGGTGGCTACACCTTC. V is TRBV5-1 and J is TRBJ1-2; 8 positions match TRBD1. J was trimmed by 7 bases and V by 0 bases; bases with no gene match: 2. The CDR3 loop spans 13 amino acids. The germline V gene has CDR1 SGHRS and CDR2 YFSETQ.

V usage is TRBV7-8 and J usage is TRBJ1-2, with 9 nucleotides matching TRBD1. In germline, CDR1 is SGHVS, CDR2 FQNEAQ. V shed 4 bases, J shed 0 bases, and the junction held 6 bases outside the gene matches. This CDR3 spans 16 amino acids. Written as DNA, the CDR3 is TGTGCCAGCAGCTCTACGGGACAGGGTCCTAACTATGGCTACACCTTC. Translating gives CASSSTGQGPNYGYTF.

The J gene is TRBJ1-1, the V gene TRBV10-3; no clear D gene. CDR3 size: 12 residues. Trimming pared 3 bases from V and 5 bases from J, leaving 7 bases between. The germline V gene has CDR1 ENHRY and CDR2 SYGVKD. CDR3 amino acids: CAISELETEAFF. As DNA, the CDR3 is TGTGCCATCAGTGAACTGGAGACTGAAGCTTTCTTT.

This clone was found once. The chain is built from TRBV28 and TRBJ2-5; 8 nucleotides agree with TRBD1. Trimming removed 5 bases from V and 0 bases from J; junction bases left unmatched: 8. Per germline, CDR1 MDHEN and CDR2 SYDVKM. The CDR3 is 16 amino acids. The CDR3 coding sequence is TGTGCCAGCAGTCTGTGGACAGGGTCGTACCAAGAGACCCAGTACTTC. Translation gives CASSLWTGSYQETQYF. The whole variable domain, filled in from reference TRBV28 and TRBJ2-5, reads DVKVTQSSRYLVKRTGEKVFLECVQDMDHENMFWYRQDPGLGLRLIYFSYDVKMKEKGDIPEGYSVSREKKERFSLILESASTNQTSMYLCASSLWTGSYQETQYFGPGTRLLVL.

V is TRBV19 and J is TRBJ2-5; D uncertain. This CDR3 spans 15 amino acids. Trimming stripped 2 bases from V and 3 bases from J, with 13 bases between. Germline V gene data show CDR1 as LNHDA and CDR2 as SQIVND (reference sequence). The DNA of the CDR3 is TGTGCCAGTAGTATAAACGCAGGCCGCAAAGAGACCCAGTACTTC. This sequence encodes CASSINAGRKETQYF. Full variable domain (outside the CDR3, taken from reference TRBV19 and TRBJ2-5): DGGITQSPKYLFRKEGQNVTLSCEQNLNHDAMYWYRQDPGQGLRLIYYSQIVNDFQKGDIAEGYSVSREKKESFPLTVTSAQKNPTAFYLCASSINAGRKETQYFGPGTRLLVL.

This chain links TRBV5-1 with TRBJ1-4; possible D gene TRBD1, 6 bases. CDR1 is SGHRS, CDR2 YFSETQ, per germline. The V end was cut by 6 bases, the J end by 3 bases, with 15 bases between. CDR3 size: 15 residues. DNA of the CDR3: TGCGCCAGCACCACAGGGTTCTCCCCTAATGAAAAACTGTTTTTT. Encoded protein: CASTTGFSPNEKLFF.

The chain joins TRBV28 to TRBJ2-7; 11 nucleotides align to TRBD2. Germline V gives CDR1 MDHEN, CDR2 SYDVKM. Unmatched junction bases numbered 14, after V lost 5 bases and J lost 2 bases. CDR3 length equals 18 residues. CDR3: CASSPDRWGLAVTYEQYF. DNA for the CDR3: TGTGCCAGCAGTCCCGACCGATGGGGACTAGCGGTGACCTACGAGCAGTACTTC.

The chain links TRBV18 to TRBJ1-1; the D is unclear. This CDR3 is built from 13 residues. V lost 2 bases and J lost 1, with 5 bases in between. Germline V gives CDR1 KGHSH, CDR2 LQKENI. CDR3 loop: CASSPYRNTEAFF. DNA for the CDR3: TGTGCCAGCTCACCATATAGGAACACTGAAGCTTTCTTT.

The gene calls are TRBV2 and TRBJ2-5; D gene unclear. The CDR3 sequence is 13 residues long. The V end was cut by 8 bases, the J end by 2 bases, with 12 bases between. Germline V lookup: CDR1 SNHLY, CDR2 FYNNEI. The CDR3 DNA reads TGTGCCAGCTCCAAGGAGTCACAAGAGACCCAGTACTTC. It translates to CASSKESQETQYF.

This chain connects TRBV9 to TRBJ1-2; 8 positions match TRBD1. Unmatched junction bases numbered 6, after V lost 0 bases and J lost 5 bases. Germline CDR1 SGDLS, CDR2 YYNGEE. The CDR3 runs 15 residues. The CDR3 DNA reads TGTGCCAGCAGCGTAGGCCAGGGGGCAGGATATGGCTACACCTTC. Translated: CASSVGQGAGYGYTF.

This clone was recorded once. The V call is TRBV20-1, the J call TRBJ1-6; D not certain. Trimming stripped 3 bases from V and 7 bases from J, with 13 bases between. CDR1 is DFQATT, CDR2 SNEGSKA, per germline (reference sequence). This CDR3 has 14 amino acids. The CDR3 sequence: CSASFPAGNSPLHF. Here the CDR3 DNA reads TGCAGTGCTAGTTTCCCAGCGGGCAATTCACCCCTCCACTTT.